A single sample gave rise to the 10 T cell receptor beta chains below, sequenced in a study of cytomegalovirus exposure and HLA in healthy donors. Primers: 60 Vbeta forward and 13 Jbeta reverse. The repertoire was sequenced with immunoSEQ multiplex PCR; TCRdb's copy has only in-frame clones and lacks some. Of 210,000 or so clones in the sample, 70% to 85% were seen once. Source material: PBMCs. These receptors were collected from a girl aged 2 to 10 in good health and CMV-seronegative.

This chain links TRBV5-1 with TRBJ1-2; weak D call: TRBD1 (6 bases). The CDR3 is made up of 17 amino acids. V was clipped by 4 bases and J by 5 bases, with 24 bases between them. Germline CDR1 and CDR2: SGHRS and YFSETQ. The CDR3 nucleotides are TGCGCCAGCAGCGTAGGCTACAGAATCGACAGGCGGTATGGCTACACCTTC. Translation gives CASSVGYRIDRRYGYTF.

This clone was counted a single time. V is TRBV7-3 and J is TRBJ2-2; 8 positions match TRBD2. In germline, CDR1 is SGHTA, CDR2 FQGTGA. This CDR3 region has 16 residues. Trimming cost V 6 bases and J 1 base; bases outside gene matches: 7. The DNA of the CDR3 is TGTGCCAGCAGAGCCGGGGGGGCCCTGAACACCGGGGAGCTGTTTTTT. Translating it yields CASRAGGALNTGELFF. The variable domain in full, completed from reference TRBV7-3 and TRBJ2-2, reads GAGVSQTPSNKVTEKGKYVELRCDPISGHTALYWYRQSLGQGPEFLIYFQGTGAADDSGLPNDRFFAVRPEGSVSTLKIQRTERGDSAVYLCASRAGGALNTGELFFGEGSRLTVL.

CDR3 sequence: CASSEDGRGRNYGYTF. CDR3 coding DNA: TGTGCCAGCAGTGAAGACGGAAGGGGCCGCAACTATGGCTACACCTTC. The rearrangement links TRBV6-1 to TRBJ1-2, with D tentatively TRBD1 (5 bases). With 1 base removed from V and 2 bases from J, the gap between germline ends came to 14 bases. Germline V gene sequence: CDR1 MNHNS, CDR2 SASEGT. The CDR3 is 16 amino acids.

The chain is built from TRBV2 and TRBJ1-4, with a possible D match to TRBD1 (6 bases). The CDR3 has 13 residues. The germline V and J ends were trimmed by 8 bases and 3 bases, with 10 bases remaining between them. Germline V CDR1 and CDR2: SNHLY, FYNNEI. CDR3 coding DNA: TGTGCCAGCCCCAGGGGTCCTAATGAAAAACTGTTTTTT. It encodes CASPRGPNEKLFF.

V usage is TRBV29-1 and J usage is TRBJ2-3; TRBD1 aligns across 8 bases. CDR1 is SQVTM and CDR2 is ANQGSEA in the germline V gene. This CDR3 region has 15 residues. The V segment lost 1 base and the J segment 7 bases; nucleotides outside the gene matches: 10. The CDR3 nucleotides are TGCAGCGTTGAAGGAACAGGGGGTATTATAAATACGCAGTATTTT. Translation: CSVEGTGGIINTQYF.

This chain joins TRBV20-1 and TRBJ1-1; 8 bases align to TRBD1. This CDR3 contains 11 residues. The germline gives CDR1 DFQATT, CDR2 SNEGSKA (reference sequence). Trimming at V came to 6 bases and at J to 6 bases, leaving 3 bases not matched to a gene. CDR3 nucleotides: TGCAGTGCCGGGACAGGCCCTGAAGCTTTCTTT. It encodes CSAGTGPEAFF.

The genes are TRBV4-1 and TRBJ2-1; TRBD1 aligns across 7 bases. The CDR3 has 16 amino acids. CDR1 is MGHRA, CDR2 YSYEKL, per germline. Germline trimming cut 1 base from V and 2 bases from J; bases unmatched to any gene: 5. For the CDR3, the DNA is TGCGCCAGCAGCCAAGCCACCGGGACAGCCTACAATGAGCAGTTCTTC. Translating gives CASSQATGTAYNEQFF.

The chain is built from TRBV5-5 and TRBJ2-7, with 7 bases that match TRBD2. Per the germline V gene, CDR1 is SGHKS and CDR2 is YYEKEE (reference sequence). Losses at the gene ends were 4 bases for V and 1 base for J; bases not matched to a gene: 8. The CDR3 has 15 amino acids. The CDR3 DNA follows: TGTGCCAGCAGCCCTCGGGCTAGCGGATCCTACGAGCAGTACTTC. This encodes CASSPRASGSYEQYF.

The table lists this clone with a count of one. This chain uses TRBV29-1 with TRBJ2-1, with D possibly matching TRBD2 (5 bases). The ends were cut back, 7 bases at V and 6 bases at J, with 19 bases in the middle. The V gene's germline CDR1 is SQVTM and CDR2 ANQGSEA. The CDR3 runs 14 residues. CDR3 bases: TGCAGCGGTGAGGACTGGGGTTGGGGCAATGAGCAGTTCTTC. Amino acid sequence: CSGEDWGWGNEQFF.

This sequence joins TRBV2 and TRBJ2-7; weak D call: TRBD2 (6 bases). CDR1 is SNHLY, CDR2 FYNNEI, per germline. The CDR3 extends over 15 amino acids. The ends were cut back, 4 bases at V and 3 bases at J, with 16 bases in the middle. The CDR3: CASSVGGTPGYEQYF. CDR3 nucleotide sequence: TGTGCCAGCAGTGTTGGCGGGACTCCAGGCTACGAGCAGTACTTC.